What follows is one T cell receptor beta chain and its context. These data belong to a study of blood T cell repertoires in COVID-19. TCRdb's table, derived via immunoSEQ multiplex PCR, lists solely in-frame clones and lacks some. The table shows over 150,000 clones, with about 90% occurring only once. Germline V gene sequence: CDR1 LGHNA, CDR2 YNFKEQ. The CDR3 is made up of 15 amino acids. Trimming took 2 bases from V and 1 from J; bases not matched to a gene: 0. This receptor was obtained from a woman between 50 and 59 years old who had recovered from COVID-19. This chain joins TRBV4-2 and TRBJ2-2; TRBD2 matches at 8 bases. Sequencing was carried out using PBMCs or T cells enriched from blood (not recorded which). CDR3 DNA: TGTGCCAGCAGCCAAACTAGCGGGAACACCGGGGAGCTGTTTTTT. Amino acid sequence: CASSQTSGNTGELFF.